Presented here are 17 T cell receptor beta chains from one specimen sequenced in a study of blood T cells in healthy people across ages. The authors ran a second PCR of about 6 to 11 cycles using a sample-barcoded 5' primer and a J-beta primer mix. TCRdb passed the 5' RACE reads through MiXCR, listing each CDR3 protein once. The data contain fewer than 800,000 distinct CDR3 sequences, around a quarter of them seen just once; the ten biggest clones take up under 10%. The same data also contributed to another study, on T cells of mothers and their children.

What was sequenced was blood. These receptors were obtained from a boy aged 5-17 years in good health.

This chain joins TRBV6-5 and TRBJ1-5; a weak D match, TRBD1 (5 bases). Trimming left V 6 bases short and J 7 bases short, with 13 bases between. Germline CDR1 reads MNHEY; CDR2 reads SVGAGI. This CDR3 is built from 13 residues. The CDR3 coding sequence is TGTGCCAGCAGCGCCGGGGGGGTGCAGCCCCAGCATTTT. Encoded protein: CASSAGGVQPQHF.

This clonotype has only a few counts. The chain employs TRBV2 and TRBJ1-4; D remains unclear. The CDR3 runs to 13 residues. Germline V CDR1 and CDR2: SNHLY, FYNNEI. V lost 6 bases to trimming and J lost 8 bases, with 13 bases between them. Here the CDR3 DNA reads TGTGCCAGCAGAAAGACTGGCGTCGAAAAACTGTTTTTT. This sequence encodes CASRKTGVEKLFF.

Only a few counts were recorded for this clonotype. The chain employs TRBV6-1 and TRBJ2-7; possibly TRBD1 for D (6 bases). V lost 5 bases and J lost 3, with 14 bases in between. The CDR3 is 14 amino acids. Germline V CDR1 and CDR2: MNHNS, SASEGT. CDR3 in amino acids: CASSHREKHYEQYF. The DNA for the CDR3 is TGTGCCAGCAGTCACAGGGAAAAACACTACGAGCAGTACTTC.

As for this clonotype: In this CDR3 the conserved last residue, phenylalanine or tryptophan, is missing, so a read error is likely. The chain employs TRBV28 and TRBJ2-5; D gene uncertain. Germline V gene data show CDR1 as MDHEN and CDR2 as SYDVKM. This CDR3 region has 12 residues. Trimming removed 2 bases from V and 3 bases from J, with 4 bases in between. The CDR3 spells CASSLAEETQYL. The CDR3 DNA reads as TGTGCCAGCAGTTTAGCGGAAGAGACCCAGTACCTC.

The J gene is TRBJ2-7, the V gene TRBV20-1, with 7 bases aligning to TRBD2. The DNA matches TRBJ2-1 better at its end, which makes the J call doubtful. In germline, CDR1 is DFQATT, CDR2 SNEGSKA (reference sequence). CDR3 length equals 14 residues. This chain's CDR3 is CSARDRLADNEQFF. The CDR3 DNA sequence: TGCAGTGCTAGAGATCGTCTAGCGGACAATGAGCAGTTCTTC.

This clonotype was seen only a few times. This chain uses TRBV20-1 with TRBJ2-7, with D possibly matching TRBD1 (5 bases). The germline V and J ends were trimmed by 3 bases and 6 bases, with 12 bases remaining between them. CDR1 DFQATT and CDR2 SNEGSKA come from the germline V gene (reference sequence). The CDR3 is made up of 12 amino acids. CDR3 region: CSARGLPLEQYF. The CDR3 nucleotides are TGCAGTGCTAGGGGGCTTCCCCTCGAGCAGTACTTC.

This clonotype was recorded a few times. This chain links TRBV7-8 with TRBJ2-1, with TRBD2 matching 8 bases. The germline gives CDR1 SGHVS, CDR2 FQNEAQ. The CDR3 is 17 residues long. The ends lost 1 base at V and 5 bases at J; junction bases unmatched: 10. The CDR3 protein is CASSLGWGRGEHNEQFF. The CDR3 DNA reads as TGTGCCAGCAGCTTAGGTTGGGGGCGGGGGGAACACAATGAGCAGTTCTTC.

This clonotype has only a few counts. The J gene is TRBJ1-4, the V gene TRBV19; unclear D gene. V lost 5 bases and J 6 bases, leaving 13 bases between the germline ends. The CDR3 extends over 14 amino acids. CDR1 LNHDA and CDR2 SQIVND come from the germline V gene (reference sequence). Here the CDR3 DNA reads TGTGCCAGTAGTCCGGGCAACCTGGATGAAAAACTGTTTTTT. It yields the protein CASSPGNLDEKLFF.

J is TRBJ2-3 and V is TRBV4-2, with 12 nucleotides matching TRBD2. The CDR3 is made up of 16 amino acids. CDR1 is LGHNA and CDR2 is YNFKEQ in the germline V gene. Trimming took 2 bases from V and 4 from J; bases not matched to a gene: 4. The chain's CDR3 is CASSQSRTSGADTQYF. In DNA, the CDR3 is TGTGCCAGCAGCCAATCCAGGACTAGCGGGGCAGATACGCAGTATTTT.

The chain combines TRBV4-1 with TRBJ1-1; TRBD1 is a possible D gene (5 bases). This CDR3 has 14 residues. Germline loops: CDR1 MGHRA, CDR2 YSYEKL. The V gene lost 1 base and the J gene lost 10 bases, with 16 bases spanning the gap. Here the CDR3 reads CASSQVAGPELAFF. The CDR3 nucleotides read TGCGCCAGCAGCCAAGTCGCAGGGCCTGAACTAGCTTTCTTT.

This chain uses TRBV9 with TRBJ2-5; 7 positions agree with TRBD1. CDR1 is SGDLS and CDR2 is YYNGEE in the germline V gene. V shed 0 bases and J 5 bases; nucleotides not matched to a gene: 13. The CDR3 covers 17 residues. The CDR3 region has the DNA TGTGCCAGCAGCGTAGGACAGGGTACCGTTGAGGGGGAGACCCAGTACTTC. This encodes CASSVGQGTVEGETQYF.

This clonotype came up a few times. V gene TRBV13 combines with J gene TRBJ1-2; 7 positions agree with TRBD1. In germline, CDR1 is PRHDT, CDR2 FYEKMQ (reference sequence). The CDR3 covers 15 residues. V gave up 5 bases and J gave up 0 bases; unmatched junction bases: 6. For the CDR3, the DNA is TGTGCCAGCAGCAGCAGGGGGTCGGCTAACTATGGCTACACCTTC. Translation gives CASSSRGSANYGYTF. Looking up the rest from reference TRBV13 and TRBJ1-2 gives the full variable domain: AAGVIQSPRHLIKEKRETATLKCYPIPRHDTVYWYQQGPGQDPQFLISFYEKMQSDKGSIPDRFSAQQFSDYHSELNMSSLELGDSALYFCASSSRGSANYGYTFGSGTRLTVV.

This clonotype was picked up a small number of times. CDR3 coding DNA: TGCAGCGTTGATTTGGCCTACTCCTACAATGAGCAGTTCTTC. This translates into CSVDLAYSYNEQFF. The V and J genes are TRBV29-1 and TRBJ2-1, with D unresolved. Germline CDR1 is SQVTM and CDR2 is ANQGSEA. The germline V and J ends were trimmed by 3 bases and 0 bases, with 9 bases remaining between them. This CDR3 region has 14 residues.

The rearrangement links TRBV11-2 to TRBJ1-3; D remains ambiguous. CDR3 length: 17 residues. Trimming pared 2 bases from V and 0 bases from J, leaving 14 bases between. Per the germline V gene, CDR1 is SGHAT and CDR2 is FQNNGV. CDR3 nucleotides: TGTGCCAGCAGCTTACAGAACCCTCGAGTCTCTGGAAACACCATATATTTT. Its protein product is CASSLQNPRVSGNTIYF. Drawing the rest from reference TRBV11-2 and TRBJ1-3, the complete variable domain is EAGVAQSPRYKIIEKRQSVAFWCNPISGHATLYWYQQILGQGPKLLIQFQNNGVVDDSQLPKDRFSAERLKGVDSTLKIQPAKLEDSAVYLCASSLQNPRVSGNTIYFGEGSWLTVV.

This clonotype was counted a few times. The V call is TRBV29-1, the J call TRBJ2-6; 10 bases map to TRBD1. With V trimmed by 6 bases and J by 0 bases, 2 bases remained unmatched. Germline V lookup: CDR1 SQVTM, CDR2 ANQGSEA. This CDR3 has 15 residues. The CDR3 is CSVGDRGSGANVLTF. CDR3 DNA sequence: TGCAGCGTGGGGGACAGGGGCTCTGGGGCCAACGTCCTGACTTTC.

The table lists this clonotype with many counts. The junction shows a germline mismatch at one end, possibly a read error. The chain recombines TRBV7-7 with TRBJ2-5; D is possibly TRBD1 (6 bases). CDR3 length equals 14 residues. Germline CDR1 SSHAT, CDR2 FNYEAQ (reference sequence). This chain's CDR3 is CASSLVGAQETQYF. The CDR3 DNA is TGTGCTAGCAGCTTAGTGGGGGCCCAGGAGACCCAGTACTTC.

This CDR3 reads CASSLEGLEAFF. For the CDR3, the DNA is TGCGCCAGCAGCTTGGAGGGGCTAGAAGCTTTCTTT. This chain connects TRBV5-1 to TRBJ1-1, with a weak D call TRBD1 (5 bases). Per germline, CDR1 SGHRS and CDR2 YFSETQ. V lost 0 bases, J lost 8 bases, and 8 bases lay in between. The CDR3 sequence is 12 residues long.